This T cell receptor (beta chain) was recorded in a study of T-cell memory formation after mild COVID-19. Study findings and constraints: Clones shrinking from day 15 to 85 showed even CD4/CD8 mixes; later expanders tilted CD4+.

With constant-segment primers, 5'RACE yielded cDNA libraries of TCR alpha and TCR beta that carried sample barcodes and UMIs. MiXCR was run by TCRdb on the 5' RACE reads, yielding one entry per CDR3 protein. The sample comprises just over 350,000 distinct CDR3 sequences, approximately 15% of which are singletons, and about 22% rests with the top ten. This clonotype was picked up a small number of times. The antigen is undetermined. This CDR3 contains 16 residues. Germline CDR1 KGHDR, CDR2 SFDVKD. Trimming removed 0 bases from V and 6 bases from J, with 15 bases in between. Source material: PBMCs or a T cell subset sorted from them (not recorded which). This receptor was taken from a man between 18 and 35 years old who had mild COVID-19 (a few samples of this study predate the infection). Cell type and time point are not known. The chain couples TRBV24-1 to TRBJ2-3, with D perhaps TRBD1 (5 bases). This CDR3 reads CATSDLQGRTRDTQYF. The CDR3 nucleotides read TGTGCCACCAGTGATTTGCAGGGCCGCACGCGGGATACGCAGTATTTT.